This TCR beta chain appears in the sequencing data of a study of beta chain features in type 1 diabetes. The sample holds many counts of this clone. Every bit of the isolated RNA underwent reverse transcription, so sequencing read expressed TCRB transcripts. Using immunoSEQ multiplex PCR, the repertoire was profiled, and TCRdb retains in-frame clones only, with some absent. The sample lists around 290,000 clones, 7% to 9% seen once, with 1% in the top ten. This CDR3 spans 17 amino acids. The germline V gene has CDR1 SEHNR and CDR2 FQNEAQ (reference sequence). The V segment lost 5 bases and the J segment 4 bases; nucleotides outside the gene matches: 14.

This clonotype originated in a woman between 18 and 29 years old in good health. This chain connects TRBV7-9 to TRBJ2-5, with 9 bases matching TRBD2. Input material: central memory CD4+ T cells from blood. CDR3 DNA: TGTGCCAGCAGCCCGGGATATAGCGGGAGCGTGGGAGAGACCCAGTACTTC. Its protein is CASSPGYSGSVGETQYF.